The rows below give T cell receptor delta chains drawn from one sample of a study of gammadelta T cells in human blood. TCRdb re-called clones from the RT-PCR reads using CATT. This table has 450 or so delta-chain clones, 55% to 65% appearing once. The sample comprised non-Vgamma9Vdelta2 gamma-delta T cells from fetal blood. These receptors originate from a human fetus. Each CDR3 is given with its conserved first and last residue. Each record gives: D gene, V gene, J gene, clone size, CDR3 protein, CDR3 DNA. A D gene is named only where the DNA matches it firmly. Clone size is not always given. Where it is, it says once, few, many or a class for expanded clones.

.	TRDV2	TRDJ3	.	CACSYSCTGGSACDTGMPFSWDTRQMFF	.
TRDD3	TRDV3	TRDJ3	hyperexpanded	CAFTGGSWDTRQMFF	TGTGCCTTTACTGGGGGATCCTGGGACACCCGACAGATGTTTTTC
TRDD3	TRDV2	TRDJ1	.	CACDTGWGILDKLIF	TGTGCCTGTGACACCGGCTGGGGGATACTGGATAAACTCATCTTT
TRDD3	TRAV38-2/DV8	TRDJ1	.	CAYSYRGGYAGGTDKLIF	TGTGCTTATAGTTACCGCGGGGGATACGCTGGGGGCACCGATAAACTCATCTTT
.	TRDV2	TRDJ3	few	CACDTEALGGSSSWDTRQMFF	TGTGCCTGTGACACCGAGGCTCTCGGGGGGTCTAGCTCCTGGGACACCCGACAGATGTTTTTC
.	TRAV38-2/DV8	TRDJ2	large	CAYRSGGLTAQLFF	TGTGCTTATAGGAGCGGGGGATTGACAGCACAACTCTTCTTT
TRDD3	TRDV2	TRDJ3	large	CACDTGVLGETRGSWDTRQMFF	TGTGCCTGTGACACCGGGGTACTGGGGGAGACGCGTGGATCCTGGGACACCCGACAGATGTTTTTC
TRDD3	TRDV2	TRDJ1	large	CACGTGDTDKLIF	TGTGCCTGTGGTACTGGGGACACCGATAAACTCATCTTT
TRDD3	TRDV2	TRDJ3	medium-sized	CACDWGISSWDTRQMFF	TGTGCCTGTGACTGGGGGATAAGCTCCTGGGACACCCGACAGATGTTTTTC
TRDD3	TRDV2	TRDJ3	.	CACDTPLGETRGSWDTRQMFF	TGTGCCTGTGACACCCCACTGGGGGAGACGCGTGGATCCTGGGACACCCGACAGATGTTTTTC
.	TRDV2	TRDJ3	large	CACDTGMPFSWDTRQMFF	TGTGCCTGTGACACCGGAATGCCTTTCTCCTGGGACACCCGACAGATGTTTTTC
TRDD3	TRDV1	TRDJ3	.	CALGELPNWGIRRSWDTRQMFF	TGTGCTCTTGGGGAACTGCCTAACTGGGGGATACGTAGGTCCTGGGACACCCGACAGATGTTTTTC
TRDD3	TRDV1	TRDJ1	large	CALGEGWGPPIYTDKLIF	TGTGCTCTTGGGGAAGGCTGGGGGCCTCCCATTTACACCGATAAACTCATCTTT
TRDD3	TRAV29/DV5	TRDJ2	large	CAASTGGLTAQLFF	TGTGCAGCGAGTACTGGGGGATTGACAGCACAACTCTTCTTT
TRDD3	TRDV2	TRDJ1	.	CACDGGYTDKLIF	TGTGCCTGTGACGGGGGATACACCGATAAACTCATCTTT
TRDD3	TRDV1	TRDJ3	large	CALGELEGIRRSWDTRQMFF	TGTGCTCTTGGGGAACTAGAGGGGATACGTAGGTCCTGGGACACCCGACAGATGTTTTTC
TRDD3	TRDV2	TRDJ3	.	CACDKYWGYSWDTRQMFF	TGTGCCTGTGACAAATACTGGGGATACTCCTGGGACACCCGACAGATGTTTTTC
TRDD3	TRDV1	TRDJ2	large	CALGERPSRTGGYLTAQLFF	TGTGCTCTTGGGGAACGCCCCTCTCGTACTGGGGGATACTTGACAGCACAACTCTTCTTT
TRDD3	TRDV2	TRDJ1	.	CACEMGDTSGVYTDKRIF	TGTGCCTGTGAGATGGGGGATACGTCGGGCGTGTACACCGATAAACGCATCTTT
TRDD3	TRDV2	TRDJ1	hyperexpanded	CACEMGDTSGLYTDKLIF	TGTGCCTGTGAGATGGGGGATACGTCGGGCTTGTACACCGATAAACTCATCTTT
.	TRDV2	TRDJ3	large	CACDTTDTTSWDTRQMFF	TGTGCCTGTGACACGACCGATACGACCTCCTGGGACACCCGACAGATGTTTTTC
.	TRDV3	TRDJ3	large	CAFRGSWDTRQMFF	TGTGCCTTTAGGGGATCCTGGGACACCCGACAGATGTTTTTC
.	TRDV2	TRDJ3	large	CACDTADSSWDTRQMFF	TGTGCCTGTGACACGGCGGACAGCTCCTGGGACACCCGACAGATGTTTTTC
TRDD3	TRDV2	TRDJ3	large	CACDTGYWGSSWDTRQMFF	TGTGCCTGTGACACCGGTTACTGGGGGAGCTCCTGGGACACCCGACAGATGTTTTTC
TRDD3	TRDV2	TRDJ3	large	CACDTYWGKSSWDTRQMFF	TGTGCCTGTGACACCTACTGGGGGAAAAGCTCCTGGGACACCCGACAGATGTTTTTC
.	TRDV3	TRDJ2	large	CAFRDLTAQLFF	TGTGCCTTTAGGGATTTGACAGCACAACTCTTCTTT
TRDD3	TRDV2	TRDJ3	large	CACDYWGSAGSWDTRQMFF	TGTGCCTGTGATTACTGGGGGAGCGCCGGCTCCTGGGACACCCGACAGATGTTTTTC
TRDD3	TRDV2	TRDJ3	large	CACDTYWGIREFPWDTRQMFF	TGTGCCTGTGACACGTACTGGGGGATACGCGAATTCCCCTGGGACACCCGACAGATGTTTTTC
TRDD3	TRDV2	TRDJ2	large	CACDVLGDLTAQLFF	TGTGCCTGTGACGTACTGGGGGATTTGACAGCACAACTCTTCTTT